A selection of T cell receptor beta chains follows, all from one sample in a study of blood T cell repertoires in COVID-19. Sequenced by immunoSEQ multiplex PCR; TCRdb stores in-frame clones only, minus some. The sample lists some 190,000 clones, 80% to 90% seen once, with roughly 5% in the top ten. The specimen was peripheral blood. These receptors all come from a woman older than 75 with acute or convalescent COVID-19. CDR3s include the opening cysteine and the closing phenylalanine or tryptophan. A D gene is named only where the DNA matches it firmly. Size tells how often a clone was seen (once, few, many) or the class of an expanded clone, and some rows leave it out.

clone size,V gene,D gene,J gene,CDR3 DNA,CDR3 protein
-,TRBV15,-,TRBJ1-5,TGTGCCACCAGCAGAGATGGGACATTTATCCAGCCCCAGCATTTT,CATSRDGTFIQPQHF
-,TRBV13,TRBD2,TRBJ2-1,TGTGCCAGCAGCTCAGCCCTAGCGGGAGACTTCTACAATGAGCAGTTCTTC,CASSSALAGDFYNEQFF
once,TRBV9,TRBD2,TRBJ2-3,TGTGCCAGCAGCGTCGGGCTAGCGGGAGCCACAGATACGCAGTATTTT,CASSVGLAGATDTQYF
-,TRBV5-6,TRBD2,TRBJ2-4,TGTGCCAGCAGCTGGGCGGGGGTAAACATTCAGTACTTC,CASSWAGVNIQYF
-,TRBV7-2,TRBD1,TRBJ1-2,TGTGCCAGCAGCCCCCCGGGACAGGGGGCTTGGGGCTACACCTTC,CASSPPGQGAWGYTF
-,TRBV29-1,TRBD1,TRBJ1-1,TGCAGCGTCGCGGGACAGATGAACACTGAAGCTTTCTTT,CSVAGQMNTEAFF
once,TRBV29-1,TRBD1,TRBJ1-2,TGCAGCGTTGGCCGGGACAGGGGAAGCTATGGCTACACCTTC,CSVGRDRGSYGYTF
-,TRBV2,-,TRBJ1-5,TGTGCCAGTACATTTCAGGGTCAGGTCAATCAGCCCCAGCATTTT,CASTFQGQVNQPQHF
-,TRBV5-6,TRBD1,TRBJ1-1,TGTGCCAGCAGCTCGGATACAGGGGGCCCCCTGAACACTGAAGCTTTCTTT,CASSSDTGGPLNTEAFF
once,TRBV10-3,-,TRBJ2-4,TGTGCCATCAGTGAGAGATTATCGGACATTCAGTACTTC,CAISERLSDIQYF
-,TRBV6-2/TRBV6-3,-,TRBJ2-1,TGTGCCAGCAGCCTGACCGGGTTGGCCTTGATGGAGTTCTTC,CASSLTGLALMEFF
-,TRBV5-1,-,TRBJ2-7,TGCGCCAGCAGCTACGAAGGGGGAGTTGGCGAGCAGTACTTC,CASSYEGGVGEQYF
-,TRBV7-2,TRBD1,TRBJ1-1,TGTGCCAGCAGATCAGACAGGGGAGTGGGGAACACTGAAGCTTTCTTT,CASRSDRGVGNTEAFF
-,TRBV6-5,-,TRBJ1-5,TGTGCCAGTTGCGGGGGGAATAGCAATCAGCCCCAGCATTTT,CASCGGNSNQPQHF
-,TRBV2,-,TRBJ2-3,TGTGCCAGCAAGGAGAAACCCAGCACAGATACGCAGTATTTT,CASKEKPSTDTQYF
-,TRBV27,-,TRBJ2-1,TGTGCCAGCACCCCTCATGGGGACTCGTCGAATGAGCAGTTCTTC,CASTPHGDSSNEQFF
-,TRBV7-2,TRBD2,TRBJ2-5,TGTGCCAGCAGCCTTCTGGGGGCGGGAGGCCAAGAGACCCAGTACTTC,CASSLLGAGGQETQYF
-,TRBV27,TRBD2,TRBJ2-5,TGTGCCAGCAGTTTATTCGGGACTAGCGGGTACCAAGAGACCCAGTACTTC,CASSLFGTSGYQETQYF
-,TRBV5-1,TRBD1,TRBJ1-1,TGCGCCAGCAGCTTGGGTAGGCAGGGGGCTTTGGTAGGTGACACTGAAGCTTTCTTT,CASSLGRQGALVGDTEAFF
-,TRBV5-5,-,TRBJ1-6,TGTGCCAGCAGCTTGGGGCCCCGGAGAGAGAATTCACCCCTCCACTTT,CASSLGPRRENSPLHF
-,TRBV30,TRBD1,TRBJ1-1,TGTGCCTGGAGTGTACCCCCTTCCGTAGGGGGCCGAACCTACACTGAAGCTTTCTTT,CAWSVPPSVGGRTYTEAFF
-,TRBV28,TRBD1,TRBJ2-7,TGTGCCAGCAGTTTACCGGGACAGGCCCAATTGGTGCAGTACTTC,CASSLPGQAQLVQYF
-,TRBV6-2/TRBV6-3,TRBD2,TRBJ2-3,TGTGCCAGCAGTTATGGGGCTAGCGGGAGGTCTTCGACGCAGTATTTT,CASSYGASGRSSTQYF
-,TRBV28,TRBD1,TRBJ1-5,TGTGCCAGCAGTGCGTCTACAGGGGAGAGGTATCAGCCCCAGCATTTT,CASSASTGERYQPQHF
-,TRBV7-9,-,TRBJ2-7,TGTGCCAGCAGCCCACCCCGGGGGAGCTCCTACGAGCAGTACTTC,CASSPPRGSSYEQYF
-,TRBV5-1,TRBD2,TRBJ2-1,TGCGCCAGCAGCCCCCTCCTCCTAGCGGGGCCTGGGTACAATGAGCAGTTCTTC,CASSPLLLAGPGYNEQFF
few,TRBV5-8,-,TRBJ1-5,TGTGCCAGCAGCTTGCGGGGGTATAGCAATCAGCCCCAGCATTTT,CASSLRGYSNQPQHF
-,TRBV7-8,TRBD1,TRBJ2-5,TGTGCCAGCAGCTCCGTATTGGCAGGGGGACAAGAGACCCAGTACTTC,CASSSVLAGGQETQYF
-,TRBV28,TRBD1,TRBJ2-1,TGTGCCAGCAGTCCATTTCCCTGGGACAGCAATGAGCAGTTCTTC,CASSPFPWDSNEQFF
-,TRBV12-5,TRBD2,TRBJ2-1,TGTGCTAGTGGTTCCCCCACTAGCGGTCCCTACAATGAGCAGTTCTTC,CASGSPTSGPYNEQFF
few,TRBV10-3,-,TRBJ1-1,TGTGCCATCCAGTTTGCAGGACAGAACACTGAAGCTTTCTTT,CAIQFAGQNTEAFF
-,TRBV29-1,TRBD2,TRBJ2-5,TGCAGCGTTGCAGCGGGAGGGCCGGAGACCCAGTACTTC,CSVAAGGPETQYF
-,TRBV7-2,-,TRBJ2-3,TGTGCCAGCAGCGTCAGCATTGGCGGGGCAGGGCTGCAGTATTTT,CASSVSIGGAGLQYF
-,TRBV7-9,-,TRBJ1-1,TGTGCCAGCAGCCGTGGGGCCGAAGCTTTCTTT,CASSRGAEAFF
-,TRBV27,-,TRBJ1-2,TGTGCCAGCTTGCCTTTAACAGGGTGGGGTGGCTACACCTTC,CASLPLTGWGGYTF
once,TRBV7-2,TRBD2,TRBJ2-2,TGTGCCAGCAGCCCCCCTAGCGGGAGGGCCGGGGAGCTGTTTTTT,CASSPPSGRAGELFF
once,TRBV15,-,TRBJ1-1,TGTGCCACCAGCAGACCTCCGACAGCATTTATGAACACTGAAGCTTTCTTT,CATSRPPTAFMNTEAFF
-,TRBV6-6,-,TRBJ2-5,TGTGCCAGCAGTTACACCGACTTTGGGACCCAGTACTTC,CASSYTDFGTQYF
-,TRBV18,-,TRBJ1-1,TGTGCCAGCTCACCACCCGGCGGACTATTGAACACTGAAGCTTTCTTT,CASSPPGGLLNTEAFF
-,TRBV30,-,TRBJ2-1,TGTGCCTGGAGGTTGGACTCTTTTCCCTACAATGAGCAGTTCTTC,CAWRLDSFPYNEQFF
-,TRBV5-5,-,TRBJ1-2,TGTGCCAGCAGCTTGGTGGCGGGTGGTTATGGCTACACCTTC,CASSLVAGGYGYTF
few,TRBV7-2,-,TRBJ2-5,TGTGCCAGCAGCTTTGGCAGTGCCCAAGAGACCCAGTACTTC,CASSFGSAQETQYF
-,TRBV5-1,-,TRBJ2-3,TGCGCCAGCAGCTTGCAGGGGTCGAATACGCAGTATTTT,CASSLQGSNTQYF
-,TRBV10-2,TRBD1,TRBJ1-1,TGCGCCAGCAGAGGGACAGAGAACACTGAAGCTTTCTTT,CASRGTENTEAFF
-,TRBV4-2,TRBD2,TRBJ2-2,TGTGCCAGCAGCCCGAATCCGGGACTAGCGATAAAGAACACCGGGGAGCTGTTTTTT,CASSPNPGLAIKNTGELFF
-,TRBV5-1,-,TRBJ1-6,TGCGCCAGCAGCTTGTTGGGTGGGCGAGATTCACCCCTCCACTTT,CASSLLGGRDSPLHF
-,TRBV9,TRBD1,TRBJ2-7,TGTGCCAGCAGCGAACAGGGTCAGGGGGCCTACGAGCAGTACTTC,CASSEQGQGAYEQYF
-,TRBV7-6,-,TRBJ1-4,TGTGCCAGCAGCCAGCGGGGTTCGAGTGAAAAACTGTTTTTT,CASSQRGSSEKLFF
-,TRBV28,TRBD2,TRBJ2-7,TGTGCCAGCAGTTCCCCGGGACTAGCGGTGACCTACGAGCAGTACTTC,CASSSPGLAVTYEQYF
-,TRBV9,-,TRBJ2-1,TGTGCCAGCAGCCCCACTGCTCGCGGGTCGGAGTACAATGAGCAGTTCTTC,CASSPTARGSEYNEQFF
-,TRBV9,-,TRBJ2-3,TGTGCCAGCAGCGTAGGAGTGAGGGAAGATACGCAGTATTTT,CASSVGVREDTQYF
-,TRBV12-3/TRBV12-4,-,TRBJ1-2,TGTGCCAGCAGTTTATTGCAGGACTATGGCTACACCTTC,CASSLLQDYGYTF
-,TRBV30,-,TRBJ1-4,TGTGCCTGGAGTTCTCACGGGGAAAAACTGTTTTTT,CAWSSHGEKLFF
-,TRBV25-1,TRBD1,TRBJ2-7,TGTGCCAGCAGCGAATCAGGGGGATGGAAGCAGTACTTC,CASSESGGWKQYF
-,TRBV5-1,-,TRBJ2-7,TGCGCCAGCAGCCCAGGGAGGAGGCAGAGCTCCTACGAGCAGTACTTC,CASSPGRRQSSYEQYF